These 26 T cell receptor beta chains were all obtained from the same sample, sequenced in a study of Ad26.COV2.S vaccination and SARS-CoV-2 variants. The data were produced by immunoSEQ multiplex PCR, yet TCRdb's version contains in-frame clones alone and is incomplete. The data show a few hundred thousand clones, with roughly 90% seen just once and 10% to 15% held by the top ten. Specified treatment: 15 to 20 received Ad26.COV2.S at low or high dose, single or two shots; about 5 received placebo; per-sample allocation not given. Material that was analyzed had been drawn on day 63 after the first vaccine or placebo injection. The sample was peripheral blood, taken in a trial of Ad26.COV2.S vaccine versus placebo. The receptors were gathered from a person aged 18-65 years who received the Ad26.COV2.S COVID-19 vaccine or a placebo.

The chain recombines TRBV19 with TRBJ2-1; D may be TRBD1 or TRBD2 (5 bases each). The ends were cut back, 9 bases at V and 9 bases at J, with 18 bases in the middle. The CDR3 has 13 amino acids. The germline CDR1 and CDR2 sequences are LNHDA and SQIVND (reference sequence). DNA of the CDR3: TGTGCCAGCTCGTTCAGGGAGTTAGGTGAGCAGTTCTTC. It specifies CASSFRELGEQFF.

The chain employs TRBV4-1 and TRBJ2-2; D is perhaps TRBD2 (5 bases). Germline V gene data show CDR1 as MGHRA and CDR2 as YSYEKL. CDR3 length equals 19 residues. Deletions cut 0 bases from V and 5 bases from J, with 22 bases between. CDR3 loop: CASSQELMRIGGGTGELFF. Here the CDR3 DNA reads TGCGCCAGCAGCCAAGAGTTGATGAGAATTGGCGGAGGTACCGGGGAGCTGTTTTTT.

The gene calls are TRBV6-5 and TRBJ1-1, with D tentatively TRBD1 (5 bases). Germline lookup yields CDR1 MNHEY and CDR2 SVGAGI. CDR3 length equals 15 residues. V shed 0 bases and J shed 0 bases, with 8 bases lying between them. This CDR3 reads CASSYSWGMNTEAFF. CDR3 sequence (DNA): TGTGCCAGCAGTTACTCTTGGGGCATGAACACTGAAGCTTTCTTT.

The chain carries TRBV4-2 and TRBJ2-5, with TRBD1 matching 8 bases. V was pared by 3 bases and J by 7 bases, with 13 bases of the junction left unmatched. The CDR3 consists of 16 residues. In germline, CDR1 is LGHNA, CDR2 YNFKEQ. The CDR3 DNA follows: TGTGCCAGCAGCCAGGAAGGACAGGGAGTATGGGGGACCCAGTACTTC. The encoded protein is CASSQEGQGVWGTQYF.

J is TRBJ2-1 and V is TRBV2; D remains unclear. With 7 bases removed from V and 0 bases from J, the gap between germline ends came to 10 bases. The CDR3 consists of 14 residues. Germline V gives CDR1 SNHLY, CDR2 FYNNEI. CDR3 region: CASKIGPSYNEQFF. The CDR3 region has the DNA TGTGCCAGCAAAATTGGACCCTCCTACAATGAGCAGTTCTTC.

The chain couples TRBV20-1 to TRBJ2-7; D is uncertain. Germline lookup yields CDR1 DFQATT and CDR2 SNEGSKA (reference sequence). V lost 4 bases to trimming and J lost 3 bases, with 7 bases between them. The CDR3 runs 11 residues. The CDR3 DNA sequence: TGCAGTGCTACAAGGGACTACGAGCAGTACTTC. Its protein is CSATRDYEQYF.

The CDR3 loop is CASRSWDTQYF. Here the CDR3 DNA reads TGTGCCAGCAGGTCCTGGGATACGCAGTATTTT. The V and J genes are TRBV12-3 or TRBV12-4 and TRBJ2-3; no clear D. CDR3 length: 11 amino acids. V lost 6 bases and J 6 bases, leaving 7 bases between the germline ends.

DNA of the CDR3: TGTGCCAGCAGCTTAGCGGGGTTCGGCAATCAGCCCCAGCATTTT. This codes for CASSLAGFGNQPQHF. The chain joins TRBV7-6 to TRBJ1-5; no clear D gene. Trimming removed 0 bases from V and 2 bases from J, with 8 bases in between. The CDR3 contains 15 residues. CDR1 SGHVS and CDR2 FNYEAQ come from the germline V gene.

For the CDR3, the DNA is TGTGCCAGCATCCCCGGGGGGTGGACTGAAGCTTTCTTT. It translates to CASIPGGWTEAFF. The V and J genes are TRBV28 and TRBJ1-1; D is possibly TRBD1 (5 bases). Germline CDR1 MDHEN, CDR2 SYDVKM. The CDR3 covers 13 residues. V dropped 7 bases and J dropped 5 bases, with 14 bases sitting between them.

In its sample, this clone was seen once. The chain links TRBV7-2 to TRBJ1-1, with unresolved D. Germline V gene data show CDR1 as SGHTA and CDR2 as FQGNSA. The CDR3 has 14 residues. The V gene lost 1 base and the J gene lost 1 base, with 7 bases spanning the gap. The chain's CDR3 is CASSLDLGNTEAFF. CDR3 bases: TGTGCCAGCAGCTTAGACTTAGGGAACACTGAAGCTTTCTTT.

This sequence joins TRBV27 and TRBJ1-3; D not certain. Trimming removed 5 bases at V and 6 bases at J, with 20 bases between. Per the germline V gene, CDR1 is MNHEY and CDR2 is SMNVEV (reference sequence). The CDR3 extends over 16 amino acids. The CDR3 sequence: CASSQAFGGSENTIYF. The CDR3 nucleotides read TGTGCCAGCAGTCAGGCCTTCGGAGGGTCGGAAAACACCATATATTTT.

The CDR3 DNA reads TGTGCCAGCAGCCACTCGACTAGCGGGAACTACAATGAGCAGTTCTTC. Translated: CASSHSTSGNYNEQFF. The J gene is TRBJ2-1, the V gene TRBV3-1 (or the pseudogene TRBV3-2); the match to TRBD2 covers 11 bases. The CDR3 has 16 amino acids. J gave up 3 bases and V 3 bases, and 4 bases lay outside the gene matches. Germline CDR1 LGHDT, CDR2 YNNKEL (reference sequence).

The V gene is TRBV28, the J gene TRBJ2-7, with 7 bases that match TRBD1. Germline V gene sequence: CDR1 MDHEN, CDR2 SYDVKM. The J segment lost 3 bases and the V segment lost 9 bases, leaving 11 bases of the junction unmatched. The CDR3 is 14 residues long. The CDR3 is CASTETGPYYEQYF. DNA of the CDR3: TGTGCCAGTACCGAGACAGGGCCGTACTACGAGCAGTACTTC.

The V call is TRBV15, the J call TRBJ2-7, with D perhaps given as TRBD1 or TRBD2 (7 bases each). The CDR3 has 16 amino acids. V lost 0 bases and J 2 bases, leaving 14 bases between the germline ends. CDR1 is LNHNV and CDR2 is YYDKDF in the germline V gene (reference sequence). The DNA of the CDR3 is TGTGCCACCAGCAGAGAAGACAGGGAGGGAGCCTACGAGCAGTACTTC. This gives the protein CATSREDREGAYEQYF. Filled out from reference TRBV15 and TRBJ2-7, the complete variable domain reads DAMVIQNPRYQVTQFGKPVTLSCSQTLNHNVMYWYQQKSSQAPKLLFHYYDKDFNNEADTPDNFQSRRPNTSFCFLDIRSPGLGDTAMYLCATSREDREGAYEQYFGPGTRLTVT.

The CDR3 DNA follows: TGTGCCAGCAGCAGTGAGGCTAATGAAAAACTGTTTTTT. This encodes CASSSEANEKLFF. The rearrangement links TRBV5-4 to TRBJ1-4; D gene uncertain. The CDR3 runs 13 residues. Germline loops: CDR1 SGHNT, CDR2 YYREEE (reference sequence). Deletions cut 4 bases from V and 3 bases from J, with 7 bases between.

V usage is TRBV7-2 and J usage is TRBJ2-2; TRBD2 matches 8 bases. The V segment lost 1 base and the J segment 7 bases; nucleotides outside the gene matches: 8. The CDR3 totals 16 residues. The germline V gene encodes CDR1 SGHTA and CDR2 FQGNSA. Here the CDR3 DNA reads TGTGCCAGCAGCTTAGATCTAAGCGGGAGAGGCGGGGAGCTGTTTTTT. Translation gives CASSLDLSGRGGELFF.

This chain uses TRBV10-3 with TRBJ1-1; D not certain. Trimming removed 11 bases at V and 1 base at J, with 17 bases between. The CDR3 totals 14 residues. Per germline, CDR1 ENHRY and CDR2 SYGVKD. The chain's CDR3 is CASTARERNTEAFF. The CDR3 bases are TGTGCCTCTACCGCACGGGAGAGGAACACTGAAGCTTTCTTT.

This sequence joins TRBV14 and TRBJ2-5; D is perhaps TRBD2 (6 bases). Germline V gives CDR1 SGHDN, CDR2 FVKESK. The CDR3 runs 15 residues. With 4 bases removed from V and 1 base from J, the gap between germline ends came to 13 bases. CDR3 in amino acids: CASSPVADPQETQYF. The CDR3 DNA is TGTGCCAGCAGCCCTGTAGCGGATCCCCAAGAGACCCAGTACTTC.

This chain links TRBV19 with TRBJ2-2; D may be TRBD1 (5 bases). The CDR3 consists of 13 residues. Trimming removed 5 bases at V and 4 bases at J, with 8 bases between. The germline V gene has CDR1 LNHDA and CDR2 SQIVND (reference sequence). This CDR3 reads CASSHRGTGELFF. CDR3 DNA sequence: TGTGCCAGTAGTCATAGGGGCACCGGGGAGCTGTTTTTT. Complete variable domain (other parts from reference TRBV19 and TRBJ2-2): DGGITQSPKYLFRKEGQNVTLSCEQNLNHDAMYWYRQDPGQGLRLIYYSQIVNDFQKGDIAEGYSVSREKKESFPLTVTSAQKNPTAFYLCASSHRGTGELFFGEGSRLTVL.

This rearrangement joins TRBV5-4 to TRBJ2-7; 7 positions agree with TRBD1. Germline loops: CDR1 SGHNT, CDR2 YYREEE (reference sequence). The CDR3 is 16 amino acids. V lost 0 bases and J lost 3; bases outside the gene matches: 9. CDR3 DNA: TGTGCCAGCAGCTTGGTAATGGGACAGAGAAACTACGAGCAGTACTTC. Encoded protein: CASSLVMGQRNYEQYF.

The chain is built from TRBV9 and TRBJ2-3; 13 bases are a match to TRBD2. The CDR3 has 13 amino acids. The V gene's germline CDR1 is SGDLS and CDR2 YYNGEE. V shed 4 bases and J 9 bases; nucleotides not matched to a gene: 2. The CDR3: CASSSLAGGTQYF. CDR3 sequence (DNA): TGTGCCAGCAGCTCACTAGCGGGAGGGACGCAGTATTTT.

This chain links TRBV30 with TRBJ1-6; TRBD1 agrees at 8 bases. CDR1 and CDR2 (germline): GTSNPN, SVGIG (reference sequence). Unmatched junction bases numbered 6, after V lost 1 base and J lost 4 bases. The CDR3 consists of 16 residues. CDR3 nucleotides: TGTGCCTGGAGTGCACGACAGGGGCCTTATAATTCACCCCTCCACTTT. Protein product: CAWSARQGPYNSPLHF.

The chain combines TRBV28 with TRBJ2-1; the match to TRBD2 covers 11 bases. Losses at the gene ends were 11 bases for V and 6 bases for J; bases not matched to a gene: 6. The CDR3 loop spans 13 amino acids. Germline values: CDR1 MDHEN, CDR2 SYDVKM. Here the CDR3 reads CASIAGGINEQFF. The CDR3 DNA sequence: TGTGCCTCAATAGCGGGAGGGATCAATGAGCAGTTCTTC.

The chain uses TRBV4-3 and TRBJ1-1, with D maybe TRBD1 (6 bases). V was pared by 0 bases and J by 5 bases, with 13 bases between. The CDR3 is 15 amino acids. Germline loops: CDR1 LGHNA, CDR2 YSLEER. The CDR3 nucleotides are TGCGCCAGCAGCCAAGATCTCGGGGGGCGGACTGAAGCTTTCTTT. It specifies CASSQDLGGRTEAFF.

The V and J genes are TRBV5-4 and TRBJ2-7; 8 bases map to TRBD2. V trimming: 4 bases; J trimming: 2 bases; junction bases outside the gene matches: 11. The CDR3 consists of 16 residues. The V gene's germline CDR1 is SGHNT and CDR2 YYREEE (reference sequence). CDR3 in amino acids: CASSQIGGETPYEQYF. The CDR3 nucleotides read TGTGCCAGCAGCCAGATCGGGGGGGAGACTCCCTACGAGCAGTACTTC.

V usage is TRBV9 and J usage is TRBJ2-5; tentative D call: TRBD2 (6 bases). This CDR3 comprises 13 residues. The V gene lost 3 bases and the J gene lost 2 bases, with 8 bases spanning the gap. CDR1 SGDLS and CDR2 YYNGEE come from the germline V gene. CDR3 nucleotides: TGTGCCAGCAGCGGCGGGGCGCAAGAGACCCAGTACTTC. Residues: CASSGGAQETQYF.